The entry below describes one T cell receptor beta chain. Its antigen is unknown. This entry belongs to a study of T cells after posttransplantation cyclophosphamide. General study findings and limits: Skin or GI-infiltrating T cells shared few TRB sequences with blood.

The data were produced by immunoSEQ multiplex PCR, yet TCRdb's version contains in-frame clones alone and is incomplete. Of about 15,000 clones detected, roughly 84% appear once; the ten largest clones hold approximately 3.5%. Sampled 1 year posttransplant, controls received myeloablative marrow transplants, methotrexate and a calcineurin inhibitor. Germline CDR1 KGHSH, CDR2 LQKENI. The CDR3 runs to 16 residues. V shed 0 bases, J shed 6 bases, and the junction held 7 bases outside the gene matches. The specimen comprised PBMCs, sampled after an allogeneic stem cell transplant with a calcineurin inhibitor and methotrexate. The TCR originated in a male patient aged 50 to 60 who received an allogeneic stem cell transplant from an unrelated donor, was CMV-positive, and had chronic GVHD only. Some T cells may possibly be graft donor cells. The rearrangement joins TRBV18 to TRBJ1-4; TRBD1 aligns across 7 bases. Here the CDR3 reads CASSPPGQMGYEKLFF. CDR3 sequence (DNA): TGTGCCAGCTCACCACCGGGACAGATGGGATATGAAAAACTGTTTTTT.